The rows below give T cell receptor beta chains drawn from one sample of a study of T-cell reconstitution after alpha-beta-depleted transplantation in children. TCRdb itself ran the PCR reads through MiXCR, one entry per CDR3 protein. The top ten clones hold roughly 9.8% of a sample with 250,000 to 400,000 distinct CDR3 sequences, approximately 20% of them seen once. Sequencing used PBMCs, mostly from graft donor cells, obtained 180 days after TCRalphabeta/CD19-depleted stem cell transplant. The receptors shown here come from a male patient between 10 and 17 years old who had a stem cell transplant for acute lymphoblastic leukemia, so the T cells may come from the graft donor. CDR3s include the opening cysteine and the closing phenylalanine or tryptophan.

v_call,j_call,cdr3_aa
TRBV12-3/TRBV12-4,TRBJ2-5,CASSLNREETQYF
TRBV19,TRBJ2-7,CASSIGRRGYEQYF
TRBV27,TRBJ2-1,CASRKYNEQFF
TRBV5-1,TRBJ2-2,CASSLSTSQTGELFF
TRBV21-1,TRBJ2-7,CASSEGECDTYEQYF
TRBV7-9,TRBJ2-5,CASSPHWREGLETQYF
TRBV5-1,TRBJ2-7,CASSLPPYEQYF
TRBV5-1,TRBJ1-2,CASSFTPLTMATPSVRLGNYGYTF
TRBV29-1,TRBJ2-3,CSVEYSRGLSDTQYF
TRBV5-1,TRBJ2-5,CASSFIFGEGSGETQYF
TRBV4-2,TRBJ2-7,CASSQLEVSNHEQYF
TRBV5-6,TRBJ2-5,CASSLRGREETQYF
TRBV29-1,TRBJ1-2,CSVEVWEVGYGYTF
TRBV29-1,TRBJ1-1,CSVVKDRARGMNTEAFF
TRBV5-1,TRBJ2-1,CASSLEPNEQFF
TRBV29-1,TRBJ2-7,CSVIQHDQYF
TRBV5-1,TRBJ2-7,CASSFEGQGKYF
TRBV10-3,TRBJ2-3,CAISPTSGRVHTQYF
TRBV10-3,TRBJ2-5,CAISELGQIRETQYF
TRBV12-3/TRBV12-4,TRBJ2-1,CASSSFYNEQFF
TRBV4-1,TRBJ2-7,CASSQGAGSYEQYF
TRBV14,TRBJ2-1,CASSQRQGGEQFF
TRBV28,TRBJ1-2,CASSFRDRGTNGYTF
TRBV7-3,TRBJ2-7,CASSHLAGEGTEQYF
TRBV15,TRBJ1-2,CATSFRGRTYGYTF
TRBV5-1,TRBJ2-7,CASSYSLNYEQYF
TRBV11-3,TRBJ2-1,CASSLKGHFQNEQFF
TRBV20-1,TRBJ2-3,CSANEGVGTDTQYF
TRBV20-1,TRBJ2-2,CSVPGLRRSGELFF
TRBV20-1,TRBJ2-3,CSVTGTGNPDTQYF
TRBV5-1,TRBJ1-1,CASSLLRGQTEAFF
TRBV7-9,TRBJ2-3,CASSLVSQVQYF
TRBV5-1,TRBJ2-3,CASSPRERTDTQYF
TRBV6-2/TRBV6-3,TRBJ2-3,CASIPAGTSGKDTQYF
TRBV5-1,TRBJ2-7,CASSRLTQGAYEQYF
TRBV7-9,TRBJ2-6,CASSSRYSGANVLTF
TRBV20-1,TRBJ2-1,CSARRQLNEQFF
TRBV10-3,TRBJ2-3,CAISERDSPTDTQYF
TRBV7-2,TRBJ2-1,CASSGTSGANEQFF
TRBV28,TRBJ2-7,CASAVLAGGGRHEQYF
TRBV7-6,TRBJ2-5,CASSGEMGQETQYF
TRBV5-1,TRBJ2-1,CASSLRDRALVGYNEQFF
TRBV20-1,TRBJ2-7,CSAREARTLGIYEQYF
TRBV5-6,TRBJ2-1,CASSYPWRDWGTYYNEQFF
TRBV7-9,TRBJ1-2,CASSLDPAGGEGYTF
TRBV27,TRBJ1-4,CASSLDRDGAGKLFF
TRBV12-3/TRBV12-4,TRBJ2-1,CASISGLPRREQFF
TRBV9,TRBJ1-3,CASSVGGSTGNTIYF
TRBV11-2,TRBJ1-2,CASSLGGRPPVYGYTF
TRBV20-1,TRBJ1-2,CSAQQGAYGYTF
TRBV12-3/TRBV12-4,TRBJ2-7,CASSLVWVEQYF
TRBV5-6,TRBJ1-4,CASSFLGLTNEKLFF